A single sample gave rise to the 18 T cell receptor beta chains below, sequenced in a study of regulatory T cells in long-lasting Graves disease. Time point meaning: persistent/refractory GD, antithyroid drugs over 5 years with positive TRAb. Generation of the TCR library employed RNA extracted from PBMCs. To make TCR beta libraries, researchers used iRepertoire HTBI primers and Arm-PCR of CDR3 regions. TCRdb independently ran MiXCR on the multiplex PCR reads; one entry per CDR3 protein. The data show under 350,000 distinct CDR3 sequences, 22% seen once. The sequences come from peripheral blood mononuclear cells (PBMCs), collected when the disease was refractory, from a patient treated with antithyroid drugs. The source is a female donor with Graves disease.

The chain carries TRBV12-3 or TRBV12-4 and TRBJ2-7, with 7 bases aligning to TRBD2. V lost 6 bases, J lost 3 bases, and 8 bases stayed unmatched. The CDR3 loop spans 14 amino acids. Here the CDR3 reads CASRASGPFYEQYF. The CDR3 DNA follows: TGTGCCAGCAGGGCTAGCGGACCCTTCTACGAGCAGTACTTC.

The table lists this clonotype with many counts. V gene TRBV2 combines with J gene TRBJ1-1; D unclear. The V end was cut by 5 bases, the J end by 2 bases, with 15 bases between. Germline lookup yields CDR1 SNHLY and CDR2 FYNNEI. This CDR3 is 15 amino acids long. The CDR3 loop is CASSYVRKDNTEAFF. The CDR3 region has the DNA TGTGCCAGCAGTTACGTTAGGAAGGATAACACTGAAGCTTTCTTT.

This clonotype was detected many times. This sequence joins TRBV20-1 and TRBJ1-2; possibly TRBD1 for D (5 bases). Trimming removed 3 bases at V and 2 bases at J, with 7 bases between. Looked up from germline, CDR1 is DFQATT and CDR2 is SNEGSKA (reference sequence). The CDR3 runs 12 residues. Here the CDR3 reads CSASRGNYGYTF. CDR3 sequence (DNA): TGCAGTGCTAGTCGGGGGAACTATGGCTACACCTTC.

This clonotype has only a few counts. The chain carries TRBV7-8 and TRBJ1-1, with a possible D match to TRBD1 (5 bases). Per the germline V gene, CDR1 is SGHVS and CDR2 is FQNEAQ. Trimming removed 3 bases at V and 8 bases at J, with 13 bases between. The length of the CDR3 is 13 residues. The CDR3 reads CASSLGGRAEAFF. The CDR3 coding sequence is TGTGCCAGCAGCTTGGGGGGGAGAGCAGAAGCTTTCTTT.

On this clonotype itself: This clone may be a read error of a much larger clone one base away. No conserved phenylalanine or tryptophan is present at the end of the CDR3, so a read error is the likely explanation. The chain employs TRBV28 and TRBJ2-7; no reliable D call. Looked up from germline, CDR1 is MDHEN and CDR2 is SYDVKM. Trimming left V 4 bases short and J 3 bases short, with 10 bases between. The CDR3 runs 13 residues. The DNA for the CDR3 is TGTGCCAGCAGTTCGGTAGGCGACTACGAGCAGTACTCC. This sequence encodes CASSSVGDYEQYS.

V and J are TRBV9 and TRBJ2-3; 10 nucleotides agree with TRBD2. The length of the CDR3 is 16 residues. The germline gives CDR1 SGDLS, CDR2 YYNGEE. V trimming: 3 bases; J trimming: 2 bases; junction bases outside the gene matches: 6. As DNA, the CDR3 is TGTGCCAGCAGCGGACCACTAGCGGGGACCACAGATACGCAGTATTTT. Translated: CASSGPLAGTTDTQYF.

This clonotype appeared a few times. This chain connects TRBV6-5 to TRBJ2-7, with unresolved D. The CDR3 has 14 residues. The germline CDR1 and CDR2 sequences are MNHEY and SVGAGI. Trimming took off 0 bases at V and 5 bases at J, with 11 bases between the two ends. CDR3 in DNA: TGTGCCAGCAGTTACTCCCGGGTCGCCCACGAGCAGTACTTC. This encodes CASSYSRVAHEQYF.

As to this clonotype: A read error is possible here, since a much larger clone lies one base away. This chain links TRBV20-1 with TRBJ2-2; D assignment may be TRBD1 or TRBD2 (5 bases each). This CDR3 is built from 13 residues. Per the germline V gene, CDR1 is DFQATT and CDR2 is SNEGSKA (reference sequence). CDR3 protein: CSARVPGTGELLF. The CDR3 coding sequence is TGCAGTGCTAGAGTCCCAGGGACCGGGGAGCTGTTGTTT.

This clonotype was found a few times. The chain is built from TRBV19 and TRBJ1-5; no reliable D call. From germline, CDR1 is LNHDA and CDR2 SQIVND (reference sequence). The V end was cut by 6 bases, the J end by 0 bases, with 12 bases between. This CDR3 region has 15 residues. CDR3 protein: CASRTDGYSNQPQHF. The CDR3 DNA reads as TGTGCCAGTAGGACGGACGGATATAGCAATCAGCCCCAGCATTTT.

Of note for this clonotype: Since a much larger clone is just one base distant, this may be a read error. The DNA is omitted, as the CDR3 cannot be located on it reliably, and the CDR3 follows TCRdb's listing. The rearrangement links TRBV20-1 to TRBJ1-2. Germline V gene data show CDR1 as DFQATT and CDR2 as SNEGSKA (reference sequence). The CDR3 length is 13 residues, termini included. The CDR3 loop reads CSGPLVGPYGCTF.

This chain links TRBV28 with TRBJ2-7; 11 bases match TRBD2. The CDR3 covers 14 residues. V was clipped by 10 bases and J by 2 bases; unmatched bases: 7. CDR1 is MDHEN and CDR2 is SYDVKM in the germline V gene. The CDR3 loop reads CATLGTSGPYEQYF. CDR3 sequence (DNA): TGTGCCACCCTCGGGACTAGCGGACCCTACGAGCAGTACTTC.

This clonotype has just a few counts. The V gene is TRBV20-1, the J gene TRBJ1-5; TRBD1 might be the D (6 bases). Trimming removed 4 bases at V and 2 bases at J, with 9 bases between. Germline CDR1 and CDR2: DFQATT and SNEGSKA (reference sequence). The CDR3 extends over 13 amino acids. CDR3 DNA: TGCAGTGCTAACAGGGTCGGCAATCAGCCCCAGCATTTT. Its protein is CSANRVGNQPQHF.

V gene TRBV18 combines with J gene TRBJ2-2, with D possibly being TRBD2 (6 bases). The CDR3 runs 13 residues. Trimming stripped 3 bases from V and 7 bases from J, with 9 bases between. Germline lookup yields CDR1 KGHSH and CDR2 LQKENI. Written as DNA, the CDR3 is TGTGCCAGCTCACCGTCGACTAGCGGGGAGCTGTTTTTT. Protein sequence: CASSPSTSGELFF.

This clonotype was seen ten or more times. The chain combines TRBV27 with TRBJ2-2; D uncertain. The CDR3 has 13 amino acids. The germline gives CDR1 MNHEY, CDR2 SMNVEV (reference sequence). Trimming pared 5 bases from V and 4 bases from J, leaving 8 bases between. The DNA for the CDR3 is TGTGCCAGCAGTCCCCAGAGCACCGGGGAGCTGTTTTTT. This gives the protein CASSPQSTGELFF.

This clonotype was detected only a few times. The genes are TRBV2 and TRBJ2-1, with D uncertain. Trimming stripped 4 bases from V and 6 bases from J, with 16 bases between. CDR1 and CDR2 (germline): SNHLY, FYNNEI. The length of the CDR3 is 15 residues. As DNA, the CDR3 is TGTGCCAGCAGTGTTTCGCGCGGTCCGCCCAATGAGCAGTTCTTC. Translated, it gives CASSVSRGPPNEQFF. Supplemented by reference TRBV2 and TRBJ2-1, the full variable domain reads EPEVTQTPSHQVTQMGQEVILRCVPISNHLYFYWYRQILGQKVEFLVSFYNNEISEKSEIFDDQFSVERPDGSNFTLKIRSTKLEDSAMYFCASSVSRGPPNEQFFGPGTRLTVL.

This clonotype has a handful of counts. The chain uses TRBV5-1 and TRBJ2-6; D is unclear. Trimming took off 6 bases at V and 1 base at J, with 8 bases between the two ends. Germline V gene sequence: CDR1 SGHRS, CDR2 YFSETQ. The CDR3 is made up of 14 amino acids. Here the CDR3 reads CASKGDSGANVLTF. The CDR3 region has the DNA TGCGCCAGCAAAGGTGATTCTGGGGCCAACGTCCTGACTTTC.

In this sample, this clonotype turned up a few times. The rearrangement uses TRBV29-1 and TRBJ2-7; 14 bases are shared with TRBD2. V was pared by 4 bases and J by 4 bases, with 12 bases of the junction left unmatched. Germline CDR1 and CDR2: SQVTM and ANQGSEA. This CDR3 has 17 amino acids. In DNA form, the CDR3 reads TGCAGCGTTGTTGGACTAGCGGGAGGTAAAAGCGGGTACGAGCAGTACTTC. Its protein is CSVVGLAGGKSGYEQYF.

Details on this clonotype: A much larger clone lies a single base off, so this may be a read error. The chain couples TRBV20-1 to TRBJ2-7; D uncertain. CDR1 and CDR2 (germline): DFQATT, SNEGSKA (reference sequence). There are 12 residues in the CDR3. This chain's CDR3 is CSARDTGHEQHF. In DNA form, the CDR3 reads TGCAGTGCTAGAGATACGGGCCACGAGCAGCACTTC.